The 2 T cell receptor beta chains in this list originate from one sample, sequenced in a study of Graves' ophthalmopathy and Graves' hyperthyroidism. Scientists amplified the TCR beta CDR3 regions from RNA transcripts. HTBI primers were employed in first-round RT-PCR, then a second-round multiplex PCR followed. TCRdb re-analysed the multiplex PCR reads in MiXCR, keeping a single row per CDR3 protein. This table has fewer than 650,000 distinct CDR3 sequences, 22% appearing once. Sequencing used peripheral blood. Receptor source: a woman aged 18-29 years with stable Graves' hyperthyroidism. Some clones in this sample may be carry-over from other donors' samples.

This chain uses TRBV19 with TRBJ2-2; TRBD2 matches 12 bases. Germline V gene sequence: CDR1 LNHDA, CDR2 SQIVND (reference sequence). V was pared by 8 bases and J by 1 base, with 2 bases of the junction left unmatched. CDR3 length equals 15 residues. The CDR3 nucleotides are TGTGCCAGTGGGGGACTAGCGGGGAACACCGGGGAGCTGTTTTTT. Protein: CASGGLAGNTGELFF.

This clonotype has at least ten counts. As DNA, the CDR3 is TGTGCCAGCAGCGCCAGAGGGGCGGGGGGCCCCCAAGAGACCCAGTACTTC. The encoded protein is CASSARGAGGPQETQYF. This sequence joins TRBV2 and TRBJ2-5; 8 positions match TRBD2. Germline-derived CDR1 and CDR2 are SNHLY and FYNNEI. J was trimmed by 1 base and V by 6 bases; bases with no gene match: 13. The CDR3 runs 17 residues.